The 23 T cell receptor beta chains below come from one sample, sequenced in a study of cytomegalovirus exposure and HLA in healthy donors. Use of 60 Vbeta and 13 Jbeta primers characterized the PCR. Some clones are missing from TCRdb's copy, which holds only in-frame ones; the method was immunoSEQ multiplex PCR. The sample includes some 97,000 clones, 84% seen only once; the top ten take approximately 1.2%. The material sequenced was PBMCs. These receptors were collected from a woman younger than 35 in good health and CMV-seronegative.

The rearrangement joins TRBV28 to TRBJ1-4, with D hard to call. The CDR3 length is 16 residues. CDR1 and CDR2 from the germline V gene are MDHEN and SYDVKM. V dropped 5 bases and J dropped 0 bases, with 13 bases sitting between them. This CDR3 reads CASSPLTAATNEKLFF. In nucleotides, the CDR3 is TGTGCCAGCAGTCCCCTGACTGCTGCAACTAATGAAAAACTGTTTTTT.

The chain combines TRBV5-6 with TRBJ2-1; D gene unclear. V was pared by 2 bases and J by 1 base, with 7 bases between. Per germline, CDR1 SGHDT and CDR2 YYEEEE. The CDR3 runs to 14 residues. The CDR3 here is CASSLTDSYNEQFF. The CDR3 DNA is TGTGCCAGCAGCTTAACAGATTCCTACAATGAGCAGTTCTTC.

This chain connects TRBV10-3 to TRBJ1-2; 9 nucleotides agree with TRBD1. Trimming removed 3 bases from V and 0 bases from J; junction bases left unmatched: 5. CDR3 length: 16 residues. The germline CDR1 and CDR2 sequences are ENHRY and SYGVKD. This CDR3 is CAISDRTGETNYGYTF. DNA of the CDR3: TGTGCCATCAGTGATCGGACAGGGGAGACTAACTATGGCTACACCTTC.

The chain couples TRBV30 to TRBJ1-4; TRBD1 might be the D (5 bases). The CDR3 length is 13 residues. V dropped 5 bases and J dropped 7 bases, with 14 bases sitting between them. In germline, CDR1 is GTSNPN, CDR2 SVGIG (reference sequence). The CDR3 protein is CAWAGRSSEKLFF. DNA of the CDR3: TGTGCCTGGGCAGGGAGGAGTAGTGAAAAACTGTTTTTT.

This chain joins TRBV10-2 and TRBJ1-1; maybe TRBD1 (5 bases). The CDR3 has 16 residues. Looked up from germline, CDR1 is WSHSY and CDR2 is SAAADI. V gave up 1 base and J gave up 0 bases, with 12 bases separating them. The CDR3 sequence is CASSEYWGDLNTEAFF. The CDR3 coding sequence is TGCGCCAGCAGTGAGTATTGGGGGGACCTGAACACTGAAGCTTTCTTT.

This clone showed up just once. This chain connects TRBV5-4 to TRBJ2-3; tentatively, D is TRBD2 (6 bases). The V and J ends lost 1 base and 1 base respectively, with 7 bases between them. Germline V gene sequence: CDR1 SGHNT, CDR2 YYREEE (reference sequence). The CDR3 has 14 amino acids. The CDR3 loop is CASSLSGGTDTQYF. For the CDR3, the DNA is TGTGCCAGCAGCTTGTCGGGGGGCACAGATACGCAGTATTTT.

This chain uses TRBV7-9 with TRBJ1-4, with TRBD1 matching over 8 bases. The CDR3 extends over 18 amino acids. CDR1 SEHNR and CDR2 FQNEAQ come from the germline V gene (reference sequence). With V trimmed by 2 bases and J by 6 bases, 14 bases remained unmatched. The CDR3 DNA is TGTGCCAGCAGCTTAAGTTTCACCCGGCAGGGGGCTCATGAAAAACTGTTTTTT. Its translation: CASSLSFTRQGAHEKLFF.

The gene calls are TRBV21-1 and TRBJ1-5. TRBV21-1 is a recognized pseudogene. The length of the CDR3 is 17 residues. The DNA for the CDR3 is TGTGCCAGCAGCAAAGTAAAGGCGGGCTATAGCAATCAGCCCCAGCATTTT. This gives the protein CASSKVKAGYSNQPQHF.

This chain uses TRBV7-9 with TRBJ2-1; 7 nucleotides match TRBD2. CDR1 is SEHNR and CDR2 is FQNEAQ in the germline V gene (reference sequence). V lost 3 bases to trimming and J lost 1 base; unmatched junction nucleotides: 3. This CDR3 has 15 amino acids. CDR3 DNA sequence: TGTGCCAGCAGCTTTGGGGGGGGTTCCTACAATGAGCAGTTCTTC. Translation: CASSFGGGSYNEQFF.

The V gene is TRBV2, the J gene TRBJ1-1; D is possibly TRBD1 (5 bases). Trimming took off 4 bases at V and 0 bases at J, with 15 bases between the two ends. The CDR3 runs to 16 residues. Germline V gene lookup returns CDR1 SNHLY and CDR2 FYNNEI. The CDR3 reads CASSGRGGTLNTEAFF. Written as DNA, the CDR3 is TGTGCCAGCAGTGGTCGGGGGGGGACTCTGAACACTGAAGCTTTCTTT.

The V and J genes are TRBV15 and TRBJ1-5, with D possibly matching TRBD1 (6 bases). The V gene's germline CDR1 is LNHNV and CDR2 YYDKDF (reference sequence). CDR3 size: 13 residues. V shed 3 bases and J shed 7 bases, with 10 bases lying between them. In DNA, the CDR3 is TGTGCCACCAGCAGGGAACAGGGACAGCCCCAGCATTTT. Translation gives CATSREQGQPQHF. Full variable domain (missing parts from reference TRBV15 and TRBJ1-5): DAMVIQNPRYQVTQFGKPVTLSCSQTLNHNVMYWYQQKSSQAPKLLFHYYDKDFNNEADTPDNFQSRRPNTSFCFLDIRSPGLGDTAMYLCATSREQGQPQHFGDGTRLSIL.

V usage is TRBV7-2 and J usage is TRBJ1-1; D might be TRBD1 (6 bases). The CDR3 totals 13 residues. V gave up 1 base and J gave up 5 bases, with 8 bases separating them. The germline V gene encodes CDR1 SGHTA and CDR2 FQGNSA. In DNA, the CDR3 is TGTGCCAGCAGCTTAGAGGGGGAGACTGAAGCTTTCTTT. It translates to CASSLEGETEAFF.

This clone turned up a few times. The chain joins TRBV30 to TRBJ1-4; D may be TRBD1 (6 bases). The germline V gene encodes CDR1 GTSNPN and CDR2 SVGIG (reference sequence). Trimming shortened V by 2 bases and J by 0 bases, and 13 bases separated the two germline ends. The CDR3 length is 16 residues. In DNA, the CDR3 is TGTGCCTGGAGTCCCTGGACAGCACCAACTAATGAAAAACTGTTTTTT. The encoded protein is CAWSPWTAPTNEKLFF.

The J gene is TRBJ1-1, the V gene TRBV27; 11 nucleotides align to TRBD1. The V gene's germline CDR1 is MNHEY and CDR2 SMNVEV (reference sequence). The trim removed 4 bases at V and 5 bases at J, leaving 3 bases unmatched. The CDR3 spans 14 residues. This CDR3 reads CASSWGQGGTEAFF. As DNA, the CDR3 is TGTGCCAGCAGTTGGGGACAGGGGGGAACTGAAGCTTTCTTT.

The chain is built from TRBV5-1 and TRBJ2-6, with D perhaps TRBD1 (6 bases). The CDR3 runs to 14 residues. Germline CDR1 is SGHRS and CDR2 is YFSETQ. The V end was cut by 8 bases, the J end by 1 base, with 10 bases between. DNA for the CDR3: TGCGCCAGTGAACAGGGATCTGGGGCCAACGTCCTGACTTTC. Translating gives CASEQGSGANVLTF.

The rearrangement uses TRBV18 and TRBJ2-3, with 7 bases identical to TRBD2. Germline trimming cut 3 bases from V and 0 bases from J; bases unmatched to any gene: 6. Per germline, CDR1 KGHSH and CDR2 LQKENI. CDR3 length equals 16 residues. The CDR3 DNA reads TGTGCCAGCTCACCGGTACTAGCGTCTAGCACAGATACGCAGTATTTT. Its protein product is CASSPVLASSTDTQYF.

This chain connects TRBV28 to TRBJ1-5; 7 bases agree with TRBD1. The germline V gene has CDR1 MDHEN and CDR2 SYDVKM. V was pared by 5 bases and J by 6 bases, with 7 bases of the junction left unmatched. This CDR3 region has 14 residues. The CDR3 sequence is CASSDQGESQPQHF. The DNA for the CDR3 is TGTGCCAGCAGTGACCAGGGGGAAAGTCAGCCCCAGCATTTT.

This clone occurred once. This chain joins TRBV6-1 and TRBJ1-2, with D perhaps matching TRBD1 (5 bases). Trimming stripped 10 bases from V and 2 bases from J, with 11 bases between. Germline V lookup: CDR1 MNHNS, CDR2 SASEGT. This CDR3 spans 12 amino acids. The CDR3 bases are TGTGCCACCTACGGGGGGAACTATGGCTACACCTTC. Translating it yields CATYGGNYGYTF.

The chain has TRBV7-2 and TRBJ2-7; weak D call: TRBD1 (5 bases). Trimming shortened V by 1 base and J by 2 bases, and 9 bases separated the two germline ends. The CDR3 extends over 14 amino acids. The germline V gene encodes CDR1 SGHTA and CDR2 FQGNSA. For the CDR3, the DNA is TGTGCCAGCAGCTTAGTCACAGGTCCCTACGAGCAGTACTTC. Protein: CASSLVTGPYEQYF.

This sequence joins TRBV25-1 and TRBJ1-1; TRBD1 agrees at 9 bases. V gave up 5 bases and J gave up 1 base; unmatched junction bases: 5. This CDR3 is built from 15 residues. Germline values: CDR1 MGHDK, CDR2 SYGVNS. CDR3 sequence: CASSIQGAPNTEAFF. The CDR3 coding sequence is TGTGCCAGCAGTATACAGGGGGCCCCGAACACTGAAGCTTTCTTT.

The gene calls are TRBV9 and TRBJ1-6; 10 nucleotides line up with TRBD1. Germline trimming cut 4 bases from V and 7 bases from J; bases unmatched to any gene: 5. CDR3 length equals 15 residues. Germline loops: CDR1 SGDLS, CDR2 YYNGEE. CDR3 protein: CASSLRQGANSPLHF. The CDR3 DNA reads as TGTGCCAGCAGCCTGCGACAGGGGGCGAATTCACCCCTCCACTTT.

The chain has TRBV19 and TRBJ1-2, with 9 bases fitting TRBD1. There are 11 residues in the CDR3. From germline, CDR1 is LNHDA and CDR2 SQIVND (reference sequence). The V gene end was trimmed by 7 bases and the J gene end by 8 bases; junction bases not matched to a gene: 2. The CDR3 bases are TGTGCCAGTATGGGGACAGGGGGCTACACCTTC. Translating gives CASMGTGGYTF.

This clone showed up just a few times. This rearrangement joins TRBV7-2 to TRBJ2-1; 9 bases map to TRBD2. The CDR3 is 15 amino acids. Germline V gene lookup returns CDR1 SGHTA and CDR2 FQGNSA. J was trimmed by 0 bases and V by 4 bases; bases with no gene match: 1. The CDR3 DNA follows: TGTGCCAGCAGCTCTAGCGGGATCTCCTACAATGAGCAGTTCTTC. Amino acid sequence: CASSSSGISYNEQFF.